This TCR beta chain was recovered during a study of T cell responses to AZD1222 COVID-19 vaccine. Sequencing was performed with immunoSEQ multiplex PCR; in TCRdb, only in-frame clones are kept and a portion is missing. The table lists approximately 100,000 clones, roughly 91% of them singletons. V lost 3 bases, J lost 0 bases, and 15 bases lay in between. Germline CDR1 and CDR2: SGHRS and YFSETQ. CDR3 size: 16 residues. The sample here was peripheral blood, taken on day 0 of AZD1222 vaccination. The TCR sequence derives from an adult in good health. The chain links TRBV5-1 to TRBJ1-2; D is possibly TRBD1 (6 bases). CDR3 in amino acids: CASSSSQGITNYGYTF. In DNA, the CDR3 is TGCGCCAGCAGCTCCTCACAGGGAATTACTAACTATGGCTACACCTTC. Together with reference TRBV5-1 and TRBJ1-2, the CDR3 gives the full variable domain: KAGVTQTPRYLIKTRGQQVTLSCSPISGHRSVSWYQQTPGQGLQFLFEYFSETQRNKGNFPGRFSGRQFSNSRSEMNVSTLELGDSALYLCASSSSQGITNYGYTFGSGTRLTVV.